This record covers a single T cell receptor (beta chain). Its matching antigen is unknown. This sample is drawn from a study of cytomegalovirus exposure and HLA in healthy donors. Points from the study as a whole: Later work showed greater clonal expansion in HLA-associated TCR beta chains than in equally common others. Earlier analysis yielded a pattern in which most TCR beta V segments were productive about 90% or about 30% of the time. The listing of approximately 160 TCR beta chains classed them as cytomegalovirus-associated.

Vbeta (60) and Jbeta (13) primers were used in the PCR. Clones were read by immunoSEQ multiplex PCR, and TCRdb kept only the in-frame ones, dropping some. The sample has roughly 160,000 clones, approximately 85% seen once. The trim removed 3 bases at V and 6 bases at J, leaving 4 bases unmatched. CDR1 SGHNT and CDR2 YYREEE come from the germline V gene (reference sequence). There are 14 residues in the CDR3. The rearrangement uses TRBV5-4 and TRBJ2-3; 10 nucleotides match TRBD2. The sample was PBMCs. The TCR comes from a man between 25 and 39 years old in good health and CMV-seropositive. CDR3 protein: CASSSAGGVDTQYF. The CDR3 bases are TGTGCCAGCAGCTCAGCGGGAGGGGTGGATACGCAGTATTTT.